Presented here are 13 T cell receptor beta chains from one specimen sequenced in a study of cytomegalovirus exposure and HLA in healthy donors. Amplification used 60 Vbeta primers and 13 Jbeta primers. Libraries were prepared by immunoSEQ multiplex PCR; TCRdb keeps only in-frame clonotypes and omits some of them. The table has tens of thousands of clones, around 80% seen once; the top ten hold 12%. The sequenced sample was PBMCs. Receptors were obtained from a male donor in good health and CMV-seropositive.

This clone was picked up one time. Since the CDR3 does not end with the conserved phenylalanine or tryptophan, this likely comes from a read error. The rearrangement uses TRBV11-2 and TRBJ2-4; 7 bases agree with TRBD2. From germline, CDR1 is SGHAT and CDR2 FQNNGV. V dropped 5 bases and J dropped 0; count of bases not matched to a gene: 10. CDR3 size: 17 residues. The DNA for the CDR3 is TGTGCCAGCAGCACCCGGACGGGAGGCGTAGCCAAAAACATTCAGTACATC. This sequence encodes CASSTRTGGVAKNIQYI.

This clone was seen a handful of times. The V and J genes are TRBV6-5 and TRBJ1-2; D is uncertain. V dropped 0 bases and J dropped 4 bases, with 9 bases sitting between them. Germline V gives CDR1 MNHEY, CDR2 SVGAGI. The CDR3 sequence is 14 residues long. The CDR3 nucleotides are TGTGCCAGCAGTTACTCAGAGAGGGTCTATGGCTACACCTTC. Encoded protein: CASSYSERVYGYTF.

This clone appeared a single time. The chain employs TRBV6-1 and TRBJ2-3; 10 positions agree with TRBD2. The germline V gene encodes CDR1 MNHNS and CDR2 SASEGT. The CDR3 is 14 residues long. Trimming removed 7 bases from V and 5 bases from J; junction bases left unmatched: 6. The CDR3 nucleotides are TGTGCCAGCAAAAGCGGGGGGGCCTTAGATACGCAGTATTTT. Its translation: CASKSGGALDTQYF.

The V gene is TRBV18, the J gene TRBJ1-1; maybe TRBD1 (6 bases). With 8 bases removed from V and 3 bases from J, the gap between germline ends came to 13 bases. The germline CDR1 and CDR2 sequences are KGHSH and LQKENI. This CDR3 contains 13 residues. CDR3 bases: TGTGCCAGCAAACAGGGTCAAGACACTGAAGCTTTCTTT. Amino acids: CASKQGQDTEAFF.

The chain has TRBV25-1 and TRBJ1-2, with 10 nucleotides matching TRBD1. Trimming at V came to 3 bases and at J to 0 bases, leaving 4 bases not matched to a gene. Looked up from germline, CDR1 is MGHDK and CDR2 is SYGVNS. This CDR3 region has 16 residues. As DNA, the CDR3 is TGTGCCAGCAGTGACGGACAGGGGGTGGCTAACTATGGCTACACCTTC. It translates to CASSDGQGVANYGYTF.

This clone was observed a few times. The chain is built from TRBV19 and TRBJ2-3; possibly TRBD2 for D (5 bases). The CDR3 is 16 residues long. The V and J ends lost 1 base and 4 bases respectively, with 15 bases between them. CDR1 and CDR2 (germline): LNHDA, SQIVND (reference sequence). CDR3 coding DNA: TGTGCCAGTAGTATAGTAGGAGGAAATGGAGCAGATACGCAGTATTTT. Its protein is CASSIVGGNGADTQYF.

About this clone: Germline is not matched at one junction end, which may reflect a read error. V gene TRBV18 combines with J gene TRBJ2-1; 9 bases map to TRBD2. CDR3 size: 15 residues. Germline CDR1 reads KGHSH; CDR2 reads LQKENI. The CDR3 region is CASSPSGSREGLDLF. DNA for the CDR3: TGTGCCAGCTCTCCCTCCGGGTCGCGGGAGGGCCTAGATCTCTTC.

The chain has TRBV19 and TRBJ2-2; 7 bases line up with TRBD2. The J segment lost 2 bases and the V segment lost 9 bases, leaving 9 bases of the junction unmatched. CDR1 is LNHDA and CDR2 is SQIVND in the germline V gene (reference sequence). The CDR3 has 15 residues. CDR3 sequence: CASRVSGANTGELFF. CDR3 DNA: TGTGCCAGCAGGGTCAGCGGGGCTAACACCGGGGAGCTGTTTTTT.

Concerning this clone itself: One junction end disagrees with the germline gene, perhaps due to a read error. This chain joins TRBV7-9 and TRBJ2-7; no firm D call. This CDR3 spans 11 amino acids. Germline V gene lookup returns CDR1 SEHNR and CDR2 FQNEAQ (reference sequence). The CDR3 loop is CSSSPIYEQYF. CDR3 in DNA: TGTTCCAGCAGCCCCATCTACGAGCAGTACTTC. Looking up the rest from reference TRBV7-9 and TRBJ2-7 gives the full variable domain: DTGVSQNPRHKITKRGQNVTFRCDPISEHNRLYWYRQTLGQGPEFLTYFQNEAQLEKSRLLSDRFSAERPKGSFSTLEIQRTEQGDSAMYLCSSSPIYEQYFGPGTRLTVT.

The V and J genes are TRBV4-2 and TRBJ2-7; D is ambiguous. V dropped 2 bases and J dropped 0 bases, with 11 bases sitting between them. The germline V gene encodes CDR1 LGHNA and CDR2 YNFKEQ. This CDR3 has 15 amino acids. In nucleotides, the CDR3 is TGTGCCAGCAGCCAATCCGATAGCTTCTCCTACGAGCAGTACTTC. This gives the protein CASSQSDSFSYEQYF.

The chain has TRBV18 and TRBJ1-1; the D is unclear. Germline V gives CDR1 KGHSH, CDR2 LQKENI. V was pared by 0 bases and J by 6 bases, with 8 bases between. The CDR3 is 13 residues long. CDR3 nucleotides: TGTGCCAGCTCACCACCGGCCCAATCTGAAGCTTTCTTT. Residues: CASSPPAQSEAFF.

Turning to this clone: Its ends do not fully match the called genes, so a read error is possible. This rearrangement joins TRBV13 to TRBJ2-2; D not certain. The CDR3 extends over 16 amino acids. Germline V CDR1 and CDR2: PRHDT, FYEKMQ (reference sequence). The CDR3 bases are TGTGCAAGCAGCTTAGGTGTGACTGTAAACACCGGGGAGCTGTTTTTT. Its translation: CASSLGVTVNTGELFF.

The V call is TRBV18, the J call TRBJ1-1; D might be TRBD1 (5 bases). This CDR3 has 13 residues. Germline CDR1 is KGHSH and CDR2 is LQKENI. Trimming stripped 5 bases from V and 0 bases from J, with 7 bases between. CDR3 in amino acids: CASSKDMNTEAFF. CDR3 in DNA: TGTGCCAGCTCAAAGGACATGAACACTGAAGCTTTCTTT.